This T cell receptor (beta chain) was sequenced for a study of blood T cell repertoires in COVID-19. Study-level information: The study drew acute and convalescent COVID-19 samples from the United States, Italy and Spain. T cells, B-cell-depleted T cells, or PBMCs supplied cDNA or gDNA.

This clone has just a few counts. Germline CDR1 reads SGHNT; CDR2 reads YENEEA. The CDR3 runs to 14 residues. Trimming shortened V by 3 bases and J by 7 bases, and 15 bases separated the two germline ends. Here immunoSEQ multiplex PCR was the method, and the copy in TCRdb shows in-frame clones only, minus some. The sample includes around 73,000 clones, 75% to 80% seen only once; the top ten take 2% to 2.5%. The sample taken for sequencing was peripheral blood. The chain recombines TRBV11-3 with TRBJ1-1; TRBD1 might be the D (6 bases). The origin of this receptor is a man aged 70 or older with COVID-19, enrolled during active disease. As DNA, the CDR3 is TGTGCCAGCAGCTTTGGACAGAGCTTTGGTGAAGCTTTCTTT. Translated: CASSFGQSFGEAFF.